Below, one T cell receptor (beta chain) is given with its context. V was trimmed by 2 bases and J by 0 bases, leaving 14 bases between them. Per the germline V gene, CDR1 is SQVTM and CDR2 is ANQGSEA. The CDR3 has 16 amino acids. This entry is derived from a study of CD8+ T cells in alopecia areata. Sequencing templates came from extracted RNA that was reverse transcribed into cDNA. Here immunoSEQ multiplex PCR was the method, and the copy in TCRdb shows in-frame clones only, minus some. The data hold more than 150,000 clones, with 50% to 60% observed a single time. Sequencing was performed on CD4+ T cells sorted from blood, taken at week 0. The chain recombines TRBV29-1 with TRBJ2-4, with D uncertain. The sequence came from a human donor with alopecia areata. The CDR3 here is CSVELRQTIAKNIQYF. The DNA for the CDR3 is TGCAGCGTTGAATTGAGGCAGACCATAGCCAAAAACATTCAGTACTTC.